This TCR beta chain was identified during a study of cytotoxic CD8 clonotypes in ibrutinib-treated CLL. The CDR3 is made up of 15 amino acids. Germline loops: CDR1 MDHEN, CDR2 SYDVKM. Trimming took 3 bases from V and 5 from J; bases not matched to a gene: 6. Clones were sequenced by immunoSEQ multiplex PCR, and TCRdb holds only the in-frame ones, with some missing. Altogether approximately 92,000 clones are present, roughly 80% being singletons, with the ten largest covering around 23%. The chain joins TRBV28 to TRBJ2-3; 9 nucleotides agree with TRBD2. The sequence was obtained from a human donor with chronic lymphocytic leukemia. This specimen was PBMCs, taken after 24 months of ibrutinib treatment. CDR3 nucleotides: TGTGCCAGCAGTTTTTTAGCGGGAGCCATAGATACGCAGTATTTT. Its protein product is CASSFLAGAIDTQYF.